The 14 T cell receptor beta chains given below trace back to one sample, sequenced in a study of shared clonotypes between healthy human individuals. Repertoires were generated with immunoSEQ multiplex PCR, while TCRdb's copy carries only in-frame clones and drops some. Here the sample spans approximately 82,000 clones, 60% to 70% being singletons. Source material: memory CD8+ T cells sorted from blood. Subset specified: CD45RO+ cells pooled with CCR7-negative TemRA cells. The origin of the receptors is a man younger than 40 in good health.

The gene calls are TRBV5-5 and TRBJ2-7, with 7 bases lining up with TRBD2. Looked up from germline, CDR1 is SGHKS and CDR2 is YYEKEE (reference sequence). V lost 2 bases to trimming and J lost 10 bases; unmatched junction nucleotides: 18. The CDR3 has 16 amino acids. Here the CDR3 reads CASSFLTSGTDTSQYF. In DNA form, the CDR3 reads TGTGCCAGCAGCTTCCTCACAAGCGGGACCGATACGAGCCAGTACTTC.

The rearrangement joins TRBV19 to TRBJ2-1; D is uncertain. V lost 1 base to trimming and J lost 4 bases, with 11 bases between them. Looked up from germline, CDR1 is LNHDA and CDR2 is SQIVND (reference sequence). CDR3 size: 15 residues. CDR3 in amino acids: CASSIAKGPYNEQFF. The CDR3 bases are TGTGCCAGTAGTATAGCTAAGGGTCCTTACAATGAGCAGTTCTTC. The full variable domain, in which reference TRBV19 and TRBJ2-1 provide the parts outside the CDR3, is DGGITQSPKYLFRKEGQNVTLSCEQNLNHDAMYWYRQDPGQGLRLIYYSQIVNDFQKGDIAEGYSVSREKKESFPLTVTSAQKNPTAFYLCASSIAKGPYNEQFFGPGTRLTVL.

This clone was counted between two and nine times. V and J are TRBV2 and TRBJ2-7, with D unclear. Trimming took 3 bases from V and 1 from J, leaving 7 bases between them. The CDR3 is made up of 13 amino acids. The V gene's germline CDR1 is SNHLY and CDR2 FYNNEI. The CDR3 spells CASSDGVSYEQYF. Written as DNA, the CDR3 is TGTGCCAGCAGTGACGGTGTTTCCTACGAGCAGTACTTC.

In its sample, this clone was seen many times. The chain recombines TRBV7-9 with TRBJ2-1; a possible D gene is TRBD2 (5 bases). Germline V gene data show CDR1 as SEHNR and CDR2 as FQNEAQ (reference sequence). The germline V and J ends were trimmed by 1 base and 5 bases, with 18 bases remaining between them. The CDR3 sequence is 17 residues long. CDR3 nucleotide sequence: TGTGCCAGCAGCTTAGGTTTCAGCGGACCCCTCCACAATGAGCAGTTCTTC. Its protein product is CASSLGFSGPLHNEQFF. Combining the CDR3 with reference TRBV7-9 and TRBJ2-1 gives the whole variable domain DTGVSQNPRHKITKRGQNVTFRCDPISEHNRLYWYRQTLGQGPEFLTYFQNEAQLEKSRLLSDRFSAERPKGSFSTLEIQRTEQGDSAMYLCASSLGFSGPLHNEQFFGPGTRLTVL.

The chain joins TRBV28 to TRBJ2-7; TRBD2 matches at 12 bases. After removal of 4 bases from V and 4 bases from J, the junction contained 8 bases not matched to a gene. This CDR3 is 16 amino acids long. Germline V CDR1 and CDR2: MDHEN, SYDVKM. CDR3 nucleotide sequence: TGTGCCAGCAGTTATACGACTAGCGGGAGTTGGTACGAGCAGTACTTC. Protein sequence: CASSYTTSGSWYEQYF.

A few counts support this clone. The rearrangement uses TRBV7-9 and TRBJ2-7, with 12 bases aligning to TRBD1. The CDR3 covers 19 residues. Losses at the gene ends were 4 bases for V and 2 bases for J; bases not matched to a gene: 15. The germline V gene encodes CDR1 SEHNR and CDR2 FQNEAQ (reference sequence). The CDR3, as DNA: TGTGCCAGCAGCTCAACTGTCCGGGACAGGGGGCGCAACCCCTACGAGCAGTACTTC. Protein: CASSSTVRDRGRNPYEQYF.

The rearrangement joins TRBV28 to TRBJ1-2; the D gene is possibly TRBD1 (5 bases). Germline V gene data show CDR1 as MDHEN and CDR2 as SYDVKM. V lost 11 bases, J lost 1 base, and 11 bases lay in between. This CDR3 is 12 amino acids long. The CDR3 DNA is TGTGCCGAAAAGGGGAATAACTATGGCTACACCTTC. This gives the protein CAEKGNNYGYTF.

The CDR3 nucleotides read TGTGCCAGCAGCTTCCCGGACAGGGACTACTCCTACGAGCAGTACTTC. Protein sequence: CASSFPDRDYSYEQYF. This chain joins TRBV11-2 and TRBJ2-7; possibly TRBD1 for D (8 bases). Looked up from germline, CDR1 is SGHAT and CDR2 is FQNNGV. The CDR3 has 16 residues. Trimming took 3 bases from V and 0 from J, leaving 15 bases between them.

With respect to this clone: The identical CDR3 is also encoded by other nucleotide sequences in the sample. The gene calls are TRBV10-3 and TRBJ2-7; D remains ambiguous. In germline, CDR1 is ENHRY, CDR2 SYGVKD. The CDR3 has 12 residues. The V end was cut by 3 bases, the J end by 3 bases, with 6 bases between. This CDR3 reads CAISDRNYEQYF. Written as DNA, the CDR3 is TGTGCCATCAGTGATAGGAACTACGAGCAGTACTTC.

J is TRBJ1-1 and V is TRBV6-1; the D gene is possibly TRBD1 (5 bases). The germline V and J ends were trimmed by 0 bases and 6 bases, with 11 bases remaining between them. The germline V gene has CDR1 MNHNS and CDR2 SASEGT. This CDR3 comprises 14 residues. The CDR3 coding sequence is TGTGCCAGCAGTGAAGCCCGTTACAGGTCTGAAGCTTTCTTT. It is translated as CASSEARYRSEAFF.

Worth noting for this clone: Being one base from a much bigger clone, this may be a read error. This sample also contains other DNA sequences that code for the same CDR3. The chain is built from TRBV9 and TRBJ2-7; TRBD1 is a possible D gene (6 bases). The CDR3 covers 14 residues. Germline CDR1 and CDR2: SGDLS and YYNGEE. V was shortened by 0 bases and J by 2 bases, with 9 bases between the two germline ends. This chain's CDR3 is CASSVGQGTYEQYF. CDR3 DNA sequence: TGTGCCAGCAGCGTAGGTCAGGGGACCTACGAGCAGTACTTC. Supplemented by reference TRBV9 and TRBJ2-7, the full variable domain reads DSGVTQTPKHLITATGQRVTLRCSPRSGDLSVYWYQQSLDQGLQFLIQYYNGEERAKGNILERFSAQQFPDLHSELNLSSLELGDSALYFCASSVGQGTYEQYFGPGTRLTVT.

The CDR3 bases are TGTGCCAGCAGCTTATTAGAGGGGGCAGGGGGCAATATCGATGGCTACACCTTC. Protein sequence: CASSLLEGAGGNIDGYTF. The rearrangement links TRBV11-3 to TRBJ1-2, with 8 bases lining up with TRBD1. Trimming removed 2 bases from V and 6 bases from J; junction bases left unmatched: 17. The germline CDR1 and CDR2 sequences are SGHNT and YENEEA. CDR3 size: 18 residues.

The chain combines TRBV15 with TRBJ2-3, with D possibly matching TRBD1 (6 bases). CDR3 length: 16 amino acids. From germline, CDR1 is LNHNV and CDR2 YYDKDF (reference sequence). Trimming removed 3 bases from V and 3 bases from J, with 16 bases in between. The CDR3 nucleotides are TGTGCCACCAGCAGGAGCGACAGGCGGGCTACAGATACGCAGTATTTT. Its translation is CATSRSDRRATDTQYF.

The chain employs TRBV4-1 and TRBJ2-1, with D possibly being TRBD2 (6 bases). V lost 3 bases to trimming and J lost 4 bases, with 19 bases between them. CDR1 and CDR2 (germline): MGHRA, YSYEKL. This CDR3 comprises 17 residues. The CDR3 coding sequence is TGCGCCAGCAGCCAGTATAAGGCGGGATCCGGATACAATGAGCAGTTCTTC. Its protein product is CASSQYKAGSGYNEQFF.